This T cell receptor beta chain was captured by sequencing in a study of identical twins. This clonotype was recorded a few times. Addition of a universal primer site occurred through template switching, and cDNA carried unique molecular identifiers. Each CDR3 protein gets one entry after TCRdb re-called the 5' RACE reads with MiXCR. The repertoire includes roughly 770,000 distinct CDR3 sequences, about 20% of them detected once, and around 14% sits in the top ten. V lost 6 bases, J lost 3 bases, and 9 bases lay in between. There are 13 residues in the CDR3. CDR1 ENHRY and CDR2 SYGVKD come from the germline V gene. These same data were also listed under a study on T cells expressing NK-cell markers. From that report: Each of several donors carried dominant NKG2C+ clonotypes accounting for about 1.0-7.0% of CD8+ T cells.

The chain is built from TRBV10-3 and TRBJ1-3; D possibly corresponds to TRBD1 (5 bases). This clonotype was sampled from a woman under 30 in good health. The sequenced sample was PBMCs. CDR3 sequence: CAIRRDGGNTIYF. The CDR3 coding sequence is TGTGCCATCAGACGGGACGGTGGAAACACCATATATTTT.